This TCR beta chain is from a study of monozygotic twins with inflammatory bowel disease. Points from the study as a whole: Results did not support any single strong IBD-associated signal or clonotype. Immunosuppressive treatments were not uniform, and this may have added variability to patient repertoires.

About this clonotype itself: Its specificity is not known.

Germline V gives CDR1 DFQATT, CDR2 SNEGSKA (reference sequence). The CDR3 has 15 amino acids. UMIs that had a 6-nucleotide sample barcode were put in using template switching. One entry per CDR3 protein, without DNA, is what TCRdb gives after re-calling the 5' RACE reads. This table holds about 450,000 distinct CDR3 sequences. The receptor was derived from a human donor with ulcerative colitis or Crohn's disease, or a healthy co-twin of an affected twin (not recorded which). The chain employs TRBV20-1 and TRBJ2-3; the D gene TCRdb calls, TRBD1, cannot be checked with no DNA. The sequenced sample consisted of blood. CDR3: CSASERDGSTDTQYF.